This T cell receptor beta chain was recovered during a study of blood T cell repertoires in COVID-19. The CDR3 consists of 15 residues. The germline CDR1 and CDR2 sequences are LGHNA and YNFKEQ. Trimming left V 1 base short and J 5 bases short, with 14 bases between. This table comes from immunoSEQ multiplex PCR, and its TCRdb copy is limited to in-frame clones, with some not included. The sample has roughly 16,000 clones, 70% to 90% seen once. The sample holds a few counts of this clone. The chain carries TRBV4-2 and TRBJ1-2, with a tentative D call TRBD1 (6 bases). The sequence derives from an elderly woman with COVID-19, enrolled during active disease. The sequencing input was peripheral blood. The CDR3 spells CASSQGRRGAYGYTF. CDR3 DNA: TGTGCCAGCAGCCAAGGGCGGCGGGGGGCGTATGGCTACACCTTC.